Presented here are 29 T cell receptor beta chains from one specimen sequenced in a study of blood T cell repertoires in COVID-19. Clones were read by immunoSEQ multiplex PCR, and TCRdb kept only the in-frame ones, dropping some. The table includes about 150,000 clones, around 80% detected once. The sample was PBMCs or T cells enriched from blood (not recorded which). These receptors originate from a man in his fifties who had recovered from COVID-19.

The chain couples TRBV30 to TRBJ2-2; D may be TRBD2 (7 bases). Trimming removed 0 bases from V and 1 base from J, with 15 bases in between. The CDR3 sequence is 17 residues long. Germline CDR1 is GTSNPN and CDR2 is SVGIG (reference sequence). The CDR3: CAWSVLGGHGNTGELFF. CDR3 sequence (DNA): TGTGCCTGGAGTGTACTCGGGGGGCATGGGAACACCGGGGAGCTGTTTTTT.

In its sample, this clone was seen once. The chain couples TRBV27 to TRBJ1-4, with a possible D match to TRBD1 (6 bases). V gave up 8 bases and J gave up 4 bases, with 8 bases separating them. CDR3 length equals 12 residues. CDR1 and CDR2 from the germline V gene are MNHEY and SMNVEV (reference sequence). Here the CDR3 DNA reads TGTGCCAGCCGGACAGTTAATGAAAAACTGTTTTTT. It is translated as CASRTVNEKLFF.

This clone was seen once. The V call is TRBV5-1, the J call TRBJ2-7, with D hard to call. CDR1 and CDR2 (germline): SGHRS, YFSETQ. This CDR3 comprises 11 residues. V was shortened by 3 bases and J by 4 bases, with 5 bases between the two germline ends. CDR3 bases: TGCGCCAGCAGCTCGGGTTACGAGCAGTACTTC. This encodes CASSSGYEQYF.

The chain links TRBV7-6 to TRBJ1-6; D possibly corresponds to TRBD1 (6 bases). The CDR3 extends over 15 amino acids. The V end lost 0 bases, the J end lost 5 bases, and 8 bases lay between the germline ends. CDR1 and CDR2 (germline): SGHVS, FNYEAQ. The chain's CDR3 is CASSLADSHNSPLHF. The CDR3 nucleotides read TGTGCCAGCAGCTTAGCGGACAGTCATAATTCACCCCTCCACTTT.

The V call is TRBV7-3, the J call TRBJ2-5; the D is unclear. This CDR3 comprises 14 residues. The germline V gene encodes CDR1 SGHTA and CDR2 FQGTGA. Trimming removed 3 bases at V and 1 base at J, with 9 bases between. DNA of the CDR3: TGTGCCAGCAGCTTTACAGCTTTCCAAGAGACCCAGTACTTC. This sequence encodes CASSFTAFQETQYF. The full variable domain, in which reference TRBV7-3 and TRBJ2-5 provide the parts outside the CDR3, is GAGVSQTPSNKVTEKGKYVELRCDPISGHTALYWYRQSLGQGPEFLIYFQGTGAADDSGLPNDRFFAVRPEGSVSTLKIQRTERGDSAVYLCASSFTAFQETQYFGPGTRLLVL.

The chain combines TRBV5-4 with TRBJ2-7, with 9 bases fitting TRBD1. The junction had 8 bases not matched to a gene; V was cut back by 4 bases and J by 3 bases. This CDR3 region has 15 residues. CDR1 is SGHNT and CDR2 is YYREEE in the germline V gene (reference sequence). CDR3 residues: CASSPTGGESYEQYF. The DNA of the CDR3 is TGTGCCAGCAGCCCTACAGGGGGCGAAAGCTACGAGCAGTACTTC.

The rearrangement joins TRBV5-6 to TRBJ1-4; the D is unclear. The ends were cut back, 2 bases at V and 4 bases at J, with 15 bases in the middle. The CDR3 length is 16 residues. Germline V gene sequence: CDR1 SGHDT, CDR2 YYEEEE. The CDR3: CASSFTSTAYNEKLFF. CDR3 sequence (DNA): TGTGCCAGCAGCTTCACCTCTACAGCATATAATGAAAAACTGTTTTTT.

V and J are TRBV30 and TRBJ1-6; 8 bases line up with TRBD1. Germline-derived CDR1 and CDR2 are GTSNPN and SVGIG (reference sequence). J lost 1 base, V lost 2 bases, and 7 bases had no gene match. The CDR3 length is 17 residues. CDR3 bases: TGTGCCTGGAGTTCAATCGACAGGGGTTCCTATAATTCACCCCTCCACTTT. Residues: CAWSSIDRGSYNSPLHF.

This sequence joins TRBV5-6 and TRBJ1-2, with 11 positions matching TRBD1. CDR1 and CDR2 (germline): SGHDT, YYEEEE. V gave up 3 bases and J gave up 3 bases; unmatched junction bases: 4. The CDR3 contains 15 residues. CDR3: CASSYRDRGYYGYTF. CDR3 nucleotides: TGTGCCAGCAGCTACCGGGACAGGGGGTACTATGGCTACACCTTC.

V and J are TRBV4-1 and TRBJ1-6; TRBD1 agrees at 7 bases. V gave up 5 bases and J gave up 6 bases; unmatched junction bases: 13. Germline lookup yields CDR1 MGHRA and CDR2 YSYEKL. This CDR3 contains 17 residues. DNA of the CDR3: TGCGCCAGCAGCGACGGACAGGTAGAAAACCCTAATTCACCCCTCCACTTT. Protein sequence: CASSDGQVENPNSPLHF.

The rearrangement uses TRBV19 and TRBJ2-2; TRBD2 is a possible D gene (6 bases). Germline V CDR1 and CDR2: LNHDA, SQIVND (reference sequence). Trimming cost V 10 bases and J 1 base, with 13 bases left between them. The CDR3 has 14 amino acids. CDR3 loop: CATREARNTGELFF. The CDR3 nucleotides are TGTGCCACCAGGGAGGCCAGGAACACCGGGGAGCTGTTTTTT.

This clone has more than one count but fewer than ten. This chain links TRBV10-1 with TRBJ1-1; 10 positions agree with TRBD1. The CDR3 consists of 15 residues. With 6 bases clipped from V and 5 bases from J, the junction kept 9 bases outside the gene matches. The V gene's germline CDR1 is WNHNN and CDR2 SYGVQD (reference sequence). The CDR3 coding sequence is TGCGCCAGCAGGCCGAGGGACAGGGGAAGGACTGAAGCTTTCTTT. It codes for CASRPRDRGRTEAFF.

The chain links TRBV5-6 to TRBJ1-2; TRBD1 might be the D (5 bases). V gave up 0 bases and J gave up 7 bases, with 10 bases separating them. This CDR3 comprises 13 residues. Germline V gene data show CDR1 as SGHDT and CDR2 as YYEEEE. Written as DNA, the CDR3 is TGTGCCAGCAGCTTGGTTCGGGGGTCTGGCTACACCTTC. It translates to CASSLVRGSGYTF.

In its sample, this clone is large. The chain uses TRBV27 and TRBJ2-1; the match to TRBD2 covers 11 bases. Germline trimming cut 6 bases from V and 6 bases from J; bases unmatched to any gene: 7. The germline V gene encodes CDR1 MNHEY and CDR2 SMNVEV (reference sequence). CDR3 length equals 15 residues. CDR3 protein: CASRLIAGGLNEQFF. CDR3 nucleotide sequence: TGTGCCAGCAGACTCATAGCGGGGGGGCTCAATGAGCAGTTCTTC.

CDR3 sequence reads: CASSPSGTGGREKLFF. CDR3 nucleotide sequence: TGTGCCAGCAGTCCCTCCGGGACAGGTGGGCGAGAAAAACTGTTTTTT. The chain uses TRBV6-2 or TRBV6-3 and TRBJ1-4; TRBD1 agrees at 8 bases. V lost 5 bases to trimming and J lost 8 bases; unmatched junction nucleotides: 13. The CDR3 sequence is 16 residues long. Germline CDR1 and CDR2: MNHEY and SVGEGT.

The chain links TRBV5-1 to TRBJ2-3; 8 nucleotides line up with TRBD2. V lost 0 bases, J lost 0 bases, and 6 bases stayed unmatched. The CDR3 contains 17 residues. In germline, CDR1 is SGHRS, CDR2 YFSETQ. The CDR3 region has the DNA TGCGCCAGCAGCTTGGCCGGGCGGGGGGATAGCACAGATACGCAGTATTTT. This translates into CASSLAGRGDSTDTQYF.

The V gene is TRBV11-3, the J gene TRBJ2-5, with TRBD2 matching 13 bases. Trimming took 5 bases from V and 2 from J; bases not matched to a gene: 5. The CDR3 covers 16 residues. Germline-derived CDR1 and CDR2 are SGHNT and YENEEA. CDR3 nucleotides: TGTGCCAGCAGCAAACCGGGACTAGCGGGGCAAGAGACCCAGTACTTC. This sequence encodes CASSKPGLAGQETQYF. Using reference TRBV11-3 and TRBJ2-5 for the parts outside the CDR3, the full variable domain is EAGVVQSPRYKIIEKKQPVAFWCNPISGHNTLYWYLQNLGQGPELLIRYENEEAVDDSQLPKDRFSAERLKGVDSTLKIQPAELGDSAVYLCASSKPGLAGQETQYFGPGTRLLVL.

V is TRBV6-2 or TRBV6-3 and J is TRBJ1-5; 7 bases line up with TRBD1. CDR1 is MNHEY and CDR2 is SVGEGT in the germline V gene. With 6 bases clipped from V and 7 bases from J, the junction kept 12 bases outside the gene matches. This CDR3 region has 15 residues. The CDR3 region is CASSLGQVAKQPQHF. As DNA, the CDR3 is TGTGCCAGCAGCCTAGGACAGGTTGCTAAGCAGCCCCAGCATTTT.

The CDR3 DNA is TGTGCCAGTAGTCCACGACGGAGCTCTGGAAACACCATATATTTT. Translated, it gives CASSPRRSSGNTIYF. The chain carries TRBV19 and TRBJ1-3; D ambiguous. CDR1 is LNHDA and CDR2 is SQIVND in the germline V gene (reference sequence). Trimming stripped 5 bases from V and 0 bases from J, with 11 bases between. CDR3 length equals 15 residues.

The V call is TRBV5-4, the J call TRBJ1-2; D is undetermined. The ends were cut back, 0 bases at V and 0 bases at J, with 9 bases in the middle. This CDR3 spans 15 amino acids. Germline CDR1 and CDR2: SGHNT and YYREEE (reference sequence). The CDR3 loop reads CASSLVGAANYGYTF. As DNA, the CDR3 is TGTGCCAGCAGCTTGGTGGGAGCGGCTAACTATGGCTACACCTTC.

The rearrangement links TRBV5-1 to TRBJ1-2; 9 bases align to TRBD1. V lost 4 bases and J lost 4; bases outside the gene matches: 17. The V gene's germline CDR1 is SGHRS and CDR2 YFSETQ. CDR3 length equals 18 residues. The CDR3 loop is CASSLLQPGQGSVYGYTF. CDR3 nucleotide sequence: TGCGCCAGCAGCCTGCTACAACCGGGACAGGGCTCCGTCTATGGCTACACCTTC.

J is TRBJ2-3 and V is TRBV19; the D gene is possibly TRBD2 (6 bases). Trimming stripped 3 bases from V and 3 bases from J, with 13 bases between. The CDR3 loop spans 15 amino acids. CDR1 and CDR2 (germline): LNHDA, SQIVND (reference sequence). The CDR3 DNA is TGTGCCAGTAGTATGGGGCTAGCGAGGACAGATACGCAGTATTTT. It yields the protein CASSMGLARTDTQYF.

Here the CDR3 reads CASSKQETQYF. CDR3 DNA: TGTGCCAGCAGCAAACAAGAGACCCAGTACTTC. The V gene is TRBV6-1, the J gene TRBJ2-5; D uncertain. V was clipped by 6 bases and J by 2 bases, with 4 bases between them. CDR1 and CDR2 from the germline V gene are MNHNS and SASEGT. The CDR3 extends over 11 amino acids.

The chain carries TRBV15 and TRBJ1-2, with a tentative D call TRBD1 (6 bases). Germline assignment: CDR1 LNHNV and CDR2 YYDKDF (reference sequence). The V gene lost 0 bases and the J gene lost 0 bases, with 11 bases spanning the gap. The CDR3 contains 16 residues. The CDR3 is CATSRDRQETNYGYTF. CDR3 nucleotides: TGTGCCACCAGCAGAGACCGACAGGAAACTAACTATGGCTACACCTTC.

The rearrangement uses TRBV6-5 and TRBJ2-7; D may be TRBD1 (5 bases). The V end was cut by 2 bases, the J end by 0 bases, with 11 bases between. Germline V lookup: CDR1 MNHEY, CDR2 SVGAGI. There are 15 residues in the CDR3. CDR3 nucleotides: TGTGCCAGCAGTTACAGGCGCGACAGCTCCTACGAGCAGTACTTC. Its translation is CASSYRRDSSYEQYF.

The chain carries TRBV29-1 and TRBJ1-2; possible D gene TRBD1, 6 bases. The CDR3 loop spans 13 amino acids. Germline CDR1 is SQVTM and CDR2 is ANQGSEA. The V gene lost 7 bases and the J gene lost 7 bases, with 19 bases spanning the gap. CDR3 sequence (DNA): TGCAGCGACTCCGGGGGGGCAGGGCTTGGCTACACCTTC. As protein: CSDSGGAGLGYTF.

CDR3 sequence: CASGPDRLSQPQHF. DNA for the CDR3: TGTGCTAGTGGCCCCGACAGGCTCAGCCAGCCCCAGCATTTT. The chain recombines TRBV12-5 with TRBJ1-5, with TRBD1 as a possible D gene (6 bases). Per germline, CDR1 LGHNT and CDR2 FRNRAP. Trimming took 6 bases from V and 7 from J, leaving 16 bases between them. This CDR3 region has 14 residues.

The CDR3 DNA sequence: TGTGCCAGCAGCCCGCGGGGGGCGGGGACCGGGGAGCTGTTTTTT. It translates to CASSPRGAGTGELFF. The chain has TRBV7-3 and TRBJ2-2; TRBD2 matches 8 bases. The CDR3 runs to 15 residues. Per germline, CDR1 SGHTA and CDR2 FQGTGA. V was clipped by 5 bases and J by 5 bases; unmatched bases: 7. Full variable domain (remainder filled in from reference TRBV7-3 and TRBJ2-2): GAGVSQTPSNKVTEKGKYVELRCDPISGHTALYWYRQSLGQGPEFLIYFQGTGAADDSGLPNDRFFAVRPEGSVSTLKIQRTERGDSAVYLCASSPRGAGTGELFFGEGSRLTVL.

This clone was seen only a few times. The rearrangement links TRBV15 to TRBJ1-5; no clear D. Looked up from germline, CDR1 is LNHNV and CDR2 is YYDKDF (reference sequence). The V gene lost 0 bases and the J gene lost 0 bases, with 9 bases spanning the gap. The CDR3 totals 16 residues. CDR3: CATSRDLTNSNQPQHF. The CDR3 coding sequence is TGTGCCACCAGCAGAGATTTGACAAATAGCAATCAGCCCCAGCATTTT.